These 27 T cell receptor beta chains came from one sample sequenced in a study of T-cell reconstitution after alpha-beta-depleted transplantation in children. Library preparation (for TCRbeta) was performed with unique molecular identifiers. Via MiXCR, TCRdb re-called the PCR reads, giving one row per CDR3 protein. The sample carries around 94,000 distinct CDR3 sequences, less than 6% recorded once. Sample: PBMCs, mostly from graft donor cells, taken 60 days after TCRalphabeta/CD19-depleted stem cell transplant. Every receptor here comes from a female patient aged 2-10 years who had a stem cell transplant for Fanconi anemia, so the T cells may come from the graft donor.

This clonotype has at least ten counts. The chain couples TRBV29-1 to TRBJ2-4; 11 bases line up with TRBD1. The germline CDR1 and CDR2 sequences are SQVTM and ANQGSEA. Losses at the gene ends were 7 bases for V and 4 bases for J; bases not matched to a gene: 3. The CDR3 runs to 13 residues. CDR3 nucleotide sequence: TGCAGCGGGAGGGACAGGGGGAAAAACATTCAGTACTTC. It codes for CSGRDRGKNIQYF. Full variable domain (rest looked up from reference TRBV29-1 and TRBJ2-4): SAVISQKPSRDICQRGTSLTIQCQVDSQVTMMFWYRQQPGQSLTLIATANQGSEATYESGFVIDKFPISRPNLTFSTLTVSNMSPEDSSIYLCSGRDRGKNIQYFGAGTRLSVL.

Many counts were recorded for this clonotype. This chain joins TRBV5-1 and TRBJ2-3; D unclear. Per the germline V gene, CDR1 is SGHRS and CDR2 is YFSETQ. This CDR3 has 12 amino acids. Trimming removed 5 bases at V and 4 bases at J, with 8 bases between. The CDR3 bases are TGCGCCAGCAGGCTGGAACCAGATACGCAGTATTTT. Translating gives CASRLEPDTQYF.

The chain links TRBV5-1 to TRBJ2-3, with D maybe TRBD2 (5 bases). V was cut by 1 base and J by 2 bases, with 11 bases left in between. Per the germline V gene, CDR1 is SGHRS and CDR2 is YFSETQ. This CDR3 is 15 amino acids long. The CDR3 DNA reads TGCGCCAGCAGCTTGCTGAGGGTCCCCACAGATACGCAGTATTTT. Amino acids: CASSLLRVPTDTQYF.

In its sample, this clonotype was seen many times. The chain couples TRBV20-1 to TRBJ2-2; D unclear. The CDR3 consists of 12 residues. Trimming shortened V by 2 bases and J by 2 bases, and 3 bases separated the two germline ends. CDR1 DFQATT and CDR2 SNEGSKA come from the germline V gene (reference sequence). The DNA for the CDR3 is TGCAGTGCTAGACAAAACACCGGGGAGCTGTTTTTT. Translating it yields CSARQNTGELFF.

The chain carries TRBV12-3 or TRBV12-4 and TRBJ2-3, with D possibly TRBD2 on 7 matching bases. The CDR3 runs 19 residues. The CDR3 region has the DNA TGTACCTTCTGTTTAGTTAACCGGGGGGCGGAACAGAACACAGATACGCAGTATTTT. Translation gives CTFCLVNRGAEQNTDTQYF.

A note on this clonotype: A read error may be the cause here, since a much bigger clone is one base away. This chain joins TRBV21-1 and TRBJ2-2; TRBD1 is the table's D call and was not checked against the DNA. TRBV21-1 is given as a pseudogene. The CDR3 totals 18 residues. The CDR3 DNA sequence: TGTGCCAGCAGCACTAAGACAGGGTTTGGAATATACGCCGGGGAGCTGTTTTTT. Encoded protein: CASSTKTGFGIYAGELFF.

This clonotype was detected many times. The V gene is TRBV5-5, the J gene TRBJ2-6; no firm D call. V shed 4 bases and J shed 0 bases, with 8 bases lying between them. Germline CDR1 and CDR2: SGHKS and YYEKEE (reference sequence). The CDR3 covers 15 residues. The CDR3 DNA follows: TGTGCCAGCAGCAAAGTACCCTCTGGGGCCAACGTCCTGACTTTC. Protein sequence: CASSKVPSGANVLTF. The entire variable domain, with the rest obtained from reference TRBV5-5 and TRBJ2-6, is as follows: DAGVTQSPTHLIKTRGQQVTLRCSPISGHKSVSWYQQVLGQGPQFIFQYYEKEERGRGNFPDRFSARQFPNYSSELNVNALLLGDSALYLCASSKVPSGANVLTFGAGSRLTVL.

This clonotype occurred many times. The J gene is TRBJ2-2, the V gene TRBV7-2; weak D call: TRBD2 (6 bases). The CDR3 runs 16 residues. Trimming stripped 3 bases from V and 1 base from J, with 12 bases between. Per germline, CDR1 SGHTA and CDR2 FQGNSA. CDR3 nucleotides: TGTGCCAGCAGCTTGGGGGGATCTGGGAACACCGGGGAGCTGTTTTTT. This translates into CASSLGGSGNTGELFF.

The table lists this clonotype with a few counts. The chain couples TRBV18 to TRBJ1-1; TRBD1 might be the D (6 bases). This CDR3 has 14 residues. Trimming pared 3 bases from V and 4 bases from J, leaving 12 bases between. CDR1 is KGHSH and CDR2 is LQKENI in the germline V gene. In DNA form, the CDR3 reads TGTGCCAGCTCACCTGGACAGCGATTCACTGAAGCTTTCTTT. This encodes CASSPGQRFTEAFF.

The gene calls are TRBV12-3 or TRBV12-4 and TRBJ2-1; 8 bases are a match to TRBD2. With 11 bases clipped from V and 8 bases from J, the junction kept 26 bases outside the gene matches. The CDR3 extends over 18 amino acids. This chain's CDR3 is CAFCPRAPGRAIGDEQFF. DNA of the CDR3: TGTGCCTTCTGCCCTAGAGCCCCCGGGAGGGCCATAGGGGATGAGCAGTTCTTC.

There are many counts of this clonotype. The chain links TRBV18 to TRBJ2-2, with D uncertain. The CDR3 sequence is 14 residues long. Trimming shortened V by 3 bases and J by 1 base, and 6 bases separated the two germline ends. Germline V CDR1 and CDR2: KGHSH, LQKENI. The CDR3 is CASSPYRNTGELFF. For the CDR3, the DNA is TGTGCCAGCTCACCCTACAGGAACACCGGGGAGCTGTTTTTT.

In this sample, this clonotype turned up many times. The chain couples TRBV3-1 to TRBJ2-1, with a possible D match to TRBD2 (6 bases). CDR3 length: 12 amino acids. V lost 4 bases and J 6 bases, leaving 7 bases between the germline ends. The germline gives CDR1 LGHDT, CDR2 YNNKEL (reference sequence). CDR3 DNA sequence: TGTGCCAGCAGCCCGGGGGTCAATGAGCAGTTCTTC. Protein: CASSPGVNEQFF.

This clonotype was seen ten or more times. V is TRBV9 and J is TRBJ2-3, with TRBD2 identical over 7 bases. The CDR3 length is 16 residues. V dropped 0 bases and J dropped 4; count of bases not matched to a gene: 8. Germline CDR1 is SGDLS and CDR2 is YYNGEE. As DNA, the CDR3 is TGTGCCAGCAGCGTAGAACCGGGGGGTTTTGCAGATACGCAGTATTTT. This translates into CASSVEPGGFADTQYF.

This clonotype was recorded many times. The J gene is TRBJ2-7, the V gene TRBV20-1; 7 nucleotides match TRBD1. Germline assignment: CDR1 DFQATT and CDR2 SNEGSKA (reference sequence). V dropped 6 bases and J dropped 5; count of bases not matched to a gene: 10. The CDR3 has 13 amino acids. The CDR3 protein is CSAGTGVVNEQYF. The CDR3 region has the DNA TGCAGTGCCGGTACAGGGGTCGTGAACGAGCAGTACTTC.

This clonotype came up a few times. The rearrangement joins TRBV7-2 to TRBJ1-1; TRBD1 is a possible D gene (6 bases). Trimming shortened V by 2 bases and J by 5 bases, and 15 bases separated the two germline ends. The CDR3 sequence is 15 residues long. Germline values: CDR1 SGHTA, CDR2 FQGNSA. CDR3 in amino acids: CASSLRGGGWTEAFF. For the CDR3, the DNA is TGTGCCAGCAGCTTAAGGGGGGGGGGCTGGACTGAAGCTTTCTTT. The whole variable domain, remainder taken from reference TRBV7-2 and TRBJ1-1, is GAGVSQSPSNKVTEKGKDVELRCDPISGHTALYWYRQSLGQGLEFLIYFQGNSAPDKSGLPSDRFSAERTGGSVSTLTIQRTQQEDSAVYLCASSLRGGGWTEAFFGQGTRLTVV.

This clonotype was seen a few times. This chain uses TRBV4-1 with TRBJ2-1; D not resolved. Germline CDR1 MGHRA, CDR2 YSYEKL. Trimming stripped 4 bases from V and 9 bases from J, with 13 bases between. There are 13 residues in the CDR3. This CDR3 is CASSPFLPGEQFF. The CDR3 nucleotides are TGCGCCAGCAGCCCTTTTCTTCCCGGTGAGCAGTTCTTC.

This clonotype was counted at least ten times. The chain has TRBV20-1 and TRBJ2-5, with 9 bases lining up with TRBD2. This CDR3 has 14 residues. Germline V gene data show CDR1 as DFQATT and CDR2 as SNEGSKA (reference sequence). The V gene end was trimmed by 7 bases and the J gene end by 4 bases; junction bases not matched to a gene: 10. This chain's CDR3 is CSVKAGGLGETQYF. CDR3 nucleotides: TGCAGTGTAAAAGCGGGGGGCCTCGGAGAGACCCAGTACTTC.

This clonotype was observed at least ten times. The chain has TRBV20-1 and TRBJ2-7; no definite D call. The CDR3 contains 15 residues. The germline V gene has CDR1 DFQATT and CDR2 SNEGSKA (reference sequence). Trimming stripped 0 bases from V and 5 bases from J, with 17 bases between. CDR3 coding DNA: TGCAGTGCTAGAGAGCTCACCCAACCCCTAGACGAGCAGTACTTC. Translation: CSARELTQPLDEQYF.

This clonotype was counted many times. This chain links TRBV2 with TRBJ2-7, with 11 positions matching TRBD1. Germline V lookup: CDR1 SNHLY, CDR2 FYNNEI. Unmatched junction bases numbered 8, after V lost 7 bases and J lost 6 bases. The CDR3 is made up of 14 amino acids. In nucleotides, the CDR3 is TGTGCCAGCATTGACATGGGACAGGGGGGCGAGCAGTACTTC. Translating it yields CASIDMGQGGEQYF.

This clonotype has a count of ten or more. The chain joins TRBV29-1 to TRBJ2-5; 8 bases are a match to TRBD1. This CDR3 has 14 amino acids. From germline, CDR1 is SQVTM and CDR2 ANQGSEA. V gave up 5 bases and J gave up 4 bases; unmatched junction bases: 9. The CDR3 DNA reads TGCAGCGTTTCTCGGACAGGGCAGTTAGAGACCCAGTACTTC. Translated: CSVSRTGQLETQYF.

This chain joins TRBV25-1 and TRBJ2-2, with 7 bases fitting TRBD1. The germline CDR1 and CDR2 sequences are MGHDK and SYGVNS. The CDR3 sequence is 15 residues long. V gave up 4 bases and J gave up 1 base; unmatched junction bases: 3. CDR3 coding DNA: TGTGCCAGCAGTGCAAACAGGGGGAACACCGGGGAGCTGTTTTTT. Protein product: CASSANRGNTGELFF. Supplemented by reference TRBV25-1 and TRBJ2-2, the full variable domain reads EADIYQTPRYLVIGTGKKITLECSQTMGHDKMYWYQQDPGMELHLIHYSYGVNSTEKGDLSSESTVSRIRTEHFPLTLESARPSHTSQYLCASSANRGNTGELFFGEGSRLTVL.

This clonotype was seen more than once but under ten times. The chain carries TRBV5-1 and TRBJ1-3; D is uncertain. The CDR3 loop spans 14 amino acids. Trimming removed 1 base from V and 0 bases from J, with 5 bases in between. CDR1 SGHRS and CDR2 YFSETQ come from the germline V gene. In DNA, the CDR3 is TGCGCCAGCAGCTTGCCGGACTCTGGAAACACCATATATTTT. Translation: CASSLPDSGNTIYF.

This clonotype was counted many times. The CDR3: CSVEGSETQYF. CDR3 DNA sequence: TGCAGCGTTGAAGGGTCAGAGACCCAGTACTTC. V and J are TRBV29-1 and TRBJ2-5; no reliable D call. Germline lookup yields CDR1 SQVTM and CDR2 ANQGSEA. The CDR3 runs 11 residues. Trimming took off 1 base at V and 4 bases at J, with 4 bases between the two ends.

This clonotype was found a few times. The V gene is TRBV7-2, the J gene TRBJ2-1; the D gene is possibly TRBD2 (6 bases). Germline values: CDR1 SGHTA, CDR2 FQGNSA. The CDR3 has 17 residues. Between the trimmed V and J ends, which lost 6 bases and 4 bases, there was a span of 22 bases. DNA of the CDR3: TGTGCCAGCAGGTGGAGACTTTTACTTGGGGGGTACAATGAGCAGTTCTTC. It encodes CASRWRLLLGGYNEQFF. Drawing the rest from reference TRBV7-2 and TRBJ2-1, the complete variable domain is GAGVSQSPSNKVTEKGKDVELRCDPISGHTALYWYRQSLGQGLEFLIYFQGNSAPDKSGLPSDRFSAERTGGSVSTLTIQRTQQEDSAVYLCASRWRLLLGGYNEQFFGPGTRLTVL.

This clonotype occurred many times. The chain employs TRBV6-6 and TRBJ1-4, with D unclear. Trimming shortened V by 11 bases and J by 6 bases, and 16 bases separated the two germline ends. The CDR3 is made up of 13 amino acids. The germline V gene encodes CDR1 MNHNY and CDR2 SVGAGI (reference sequence). CDR3 coding DNA: TGTGCCGGTCGGAGCCAGACACATGAAAAACTGTTTTTT. Protein sequence: CAGRSQTHEKLFF.

This clonotype occurred a few times. V is TRBV18 and J is TRBJ2-3; D may be TRBD2 (6 bases). Germline lookup yields CDR1 KGHSH and CDR2 LQKENI. Trimming shortened V by 3 bases and J by 3 bases, and 13 bases separated the two germline ends. This CDR3 is built from 15 residues. CDR3 protein: CASSPDLAGTDTQYF. CDR3 in DNA: TGTGCCAGCTCACCTGACCTGGCGGGGACAGATACGCAGTATTTT.

The chain employs TRBV20-1 and TRBJ2-4, with TRBD2 matching over 13 bases. The CDR3 spans 17 residues. Germline V gene sequence: CDR1 DFQATT, CDR2 SNEGSKA (reference sequence). V was clipped by 2 bases and J by 6 bases; unmatched bases: 10. The CDR3 coding sequence is TGCAGTGCTAGAAGTCCCACTAGCGGGGGGGCCGGAAACATTCAGTACTTC. Encoded protein: CSARSPTSGGAGNIQYF.